The 30 T cell receptor beta chains presented below share a single source sample, sequenced in a study of CD8+ T cells in alopecia areata. Stated treatment: oral pan-JAK inhibitor, 5-10 mg twice daily. The authors extracted RNA and reverse transcribed it into cDNA as the sequencing template. Clones were sequenced by immunoSEQ multiplex PCR, and TCRdb holds only the in-frame ones, with some missing. The top ten clones hold 5.5% of a sample with 150,000 to 200,000 clones, roughly 50% of them seen once. Sequencing was performed on CD4+ T cells sorted from blood, taken at week 24, from a patient treated with tofacitinib. The receptor set was obtained from a human donor with alopecia areata.

The rearrangement joins TRBV4-3 to TRBJ2-3, with unresolved D. The V gene's germline CDR1 is LGHNA and CDR2 YSLEER. This CDR3 spans 14 amino acids. Trimming removed 1 base from V and 4 bases from J, with 9 bases in between. CDR3 sequence (DNA): TGCGCCAGCAGCCAAGTGATGCGGTCAGATACGCAGTATTTT. Amino acid sequence: CASSQVMRSDTQYF.

A few counts support this clone. This chain joins TRBV11-2 and TRBJ2-5, with D unresolved. Germline assignment: CDR1 SGHAT and CDR2 FQNNGV. The CDR3 contains 13 residues. The ends were cut back, 3 bases at V and 0 bases at J, with 5 bases in the middle. CDR3 coding DNA: TGTGCCAGCAGCTTCCAGAACCAAGAGACCCAGTACTTC. This translates into CASSFQNQETQYF.

CDR3 in amino acids: CAWSVGLRGSYNEQFF. DNA for the CDR3: TGTGCCTGGAGTGTGGGGCTTCGGGGCTCCTACAATGAGCAGTTCTTC. This sequence joins TRBV30 and TRBJ2-1; D possibly uses TRBD1 or TRBD2 (5 bases each). The CDR3 covers 16 residues. Germline-derived CDR1 and CDR2 are GTSNPN and SVGIG (reference sequence). Trimming removed 0 bases from V and 0 bases from J, with 12 bases in between.

The chain employs TRBV11-1 and TRBJ2-7; D call uncertain. Germline assignment: CDR1 SGHAT and CDR2 FQDESV (reference sequence). The CDR3 is made up of 13 amino acids. Trimming cost V 2 bases and J 0 bases, with 5 bases left between them. CDR3 nucleotide sequence: TGTGCCAGCAGCTTACCGAGCTCCTACGAGCAGTACTTC. Translation gives CASSLPSSYEQYF.

This clone showed up just a few times. The V call is TRBV5-1, the J call TRBJ2-1, with TRBD2 matching over 9 bases. V was pared by 3 bases and J by 7 bases, with 8 bases of the junction left unmatched. Germline CDR1 is SGHRS and CDR2 is YFSETQ. The CDR3 has 15 residues. The CDR3 reads CASSSPAGGRNEQFF. The DNA of the CDR3 is TGCGCCAGCAGCTCGCCAGCGGGAGGTAGAAATGAGCAGTTCTTC.

The chain carries TRBV9 and TRBJ2-1; TRBD1 aligns across 9 bases. With V trimmed by 5 bases and J by 5 bases, 8 bases remained unmatched. The V gene's germline CDR1 is SGDLS and CDR2 YYNGEE. CDR3 size: 15 residues. CDR3 in amino acids: CASSVRQGENNEQFF. The CDR3 DNA follows: TGTGCCAGCAGTGTTCGACAGGGGGAAAACAATGAGCAGTTCTTC.

The chain uses TRBV29-1 and TRBJ2-1; 7 positions agree with TRBD2. CDR1 and CDR2 from the germline V gene are SQVTM and ANQGSEA. The ends lost 4 bases at V and 15 bases at J; junction bases unmatched: 18. The CDR3 runs 14 residues. The CDR3: CSVVTAGTLGSPFF. The CDR3 coding sequence is TGCAGCGTTGTGACAGCGGGGACTTTAGGGTCTCCGTTCTTC.

The table lists this clone with a few counts. The V and J genes are TRBV7-9 and TRBJ2-3, with no clear D. This CDR3 is built from 12 residues. CDR1 and CDR2 from the germline V gene are SEHNR and FQNEAQ (reference sequence). V was clipped by 2 bases and J by 0 bases, with 0 bases between them. CDR3 amino acids: CASSLSTDTQYF. For the CDR3, the DNA is TGTGCCAGCAGCTTAAGCACAGATACGCAGTATTTT.

The rearrangement links TRBV28 to TRBJ1-2; possible D gene TRBD1, 6 bases. The CDR3 spans 13 residues. Germline CDR1 is MDHEN and CDR2 is SYDVKM. Trimming took off 2 bases at V and 4 bases at J, with 8 bases between the two ends. CDR3: CASSLRGAYGYTF. The CDR3, as DNA: TGTGCCAGCAGTTTAAGGGGGGCCTATGGCTACACCTTC.

V usage is TRBV4-2 and J usage is TRBJ2-7; 8 nucleotides line up with TRBD2. The ends lost 1 base at V and 3 bases at J; junction bases unmatched: 5. From germline, CDR1 is LGHNA and CDR2 YNFKEQ. CDR3 length: 15 amino acids. The CDR3: CASSQVVGGVYEQYF. CDR3 DNA: TGTGCCAGCAGCCAAGTTGTCGGGGGGGTCTACGAGCAGTACTTC.

The rearrangement joins TRBV10-3 to TRBJ1-1; D gene unclear. In germline, CDR1 is ENHRY, CDR2 SYGVKD. The CDR3 runs to 13 residues. V was cut by 3 bases and J by 6 bases, with 11 bases left in between. CDR3 sequence reads: CAISDLSGSEAFF. In DNA form, the CDR3 reads TGTGCCATCAGTGACCTATCAGGATCTGAAGCTTTCTTT.

The rearrangement links TRBV10-3 to TRBJ1-2; 10 bases match TRBD1. The CDR3 contains 14 residues. Germline V gives CDR1 ENHRY, CDR2 SYGVKD. The junction had 8 bases not matched to a gene; V was cut back by 7 bases and J by 6 bases. Here the CDR3 DNA reads TGTGCCATCAATTCGAGACAGGGGGCCCATGGCTACACCTTC. It encodes CAINSRQGAHGYTF.

The gene calls are TRBV28 and TRBJ2-3; TRBD2 is a possible D gene (6 bases). V was shortened by 2 bases and J by 5 bases, with 17 bases between the two germline ends. The CDR3 length is 16 residues. Germline values: CDR1 MDHEN, CDR2 SYDVKM. The CDR3 DNA sequence: TGTGCCAGCAGTTTACGTTTTCCGGGAGCGGTAGATACGCAGTATTTT. Its translation is CASSLRFPGAVDTQYF. The full variable domain, its missing parts supplied by reference TRBV28 and TRBJ2-3, is DVKVTQSSRYLVKRTGEKVFLECVQDMDHENMFWYRQDPGLGLRLIYFSYDVKMKEKGDIPEGYSVSREKKERFSLILESASTNQTSMYLCASSLRFPGAVDTQYFGPGTRLTVL.

J is TRBJ2-7 and V is TRBV30; TRBD2 matches at 10 bases. The V gene's germline CDR1 is GTSNPN and CDR2 SVGIG (reference sequence). This CDR3 is built from 13 residues. V was clipped by 2 bases and J by 4 bases; unmatched bases: 2. The CDR3 loop is CAWSSGLAYEQYF. DNA for the CDR3: TGTGCCTGGAGTTCGGGACTAGCGTACGAGCAGTACTTC.

This sequence joins TRBV19 and TRBJ1-1; a possible D gene is TRBD1 (5 bases). In germline, CDR1 is LNHDA, CDR2 SQIVND (reference sequence). Deletions cut 4 bases from V and 2 bases from J, with 11 bases between. The CDR3 consists of 14 residues. As DNA, the CDR3 is TGTGCCAGTAGTAGCGGACAACCCAACACTGAAGCTTTCTTT. It yields the protein CASSSGQPNTEAFF.

This clone was detected once. V and J are TRBV15 and TRBJ1-2; no definite D call. Between the trimmed V and J ends, which lost 2 bases and 0 bases, there was a span of 13 bases. Germline assignment: CDR1 LNHNV and CDR2 YYDKDF (reference sequence). CDR3 length: 16 residues. The CDR3 DNA follows: TGTGCCACCAGCAGATCAGAGGGCCCTACTAACTATGGCTACACCTTC. Its translation: CATSRSEGPTNYGYTF.

This chain links TRBV5-6 with TRBJ1-2; D not resolved. This CDR3 contains 11 residues. Deletions cut 0 bases from V and 10 bases from J, with 7 bases between. Germline-derived CDR1 and CDR2 are SGHDT and YYEEEE. CDR3: CASSLATAYTF. CDR3 bases: TGTGCCAGCAGCTTGGCTACAGCCTACACCTTC.

The rearrangement links TRBV25-1 to TRBJ2-3; the D is unclear. Trimming pared 4 bases from V and 5 bases from J, leaving 10 bases between. This CDR3 has 13 amino acids. Germline CDR1 and CDR2: MGHDK and SYGVNS. The CDR3 nucleotides are TGTGCCAGCAGTGGCAAGTGGGGAGATACGCAGTATTTT. As protein: CASSGKWGDTQYF.

The rearrangement joins TRBV7-2 to TRBJ2-4, with 8 positions matching TRBD2. The germline gives CDR1 SGHTA, CDR2 FQGNSA. J was trimmed by 1 base and V by 1 base; bases with no gene match: 6. The CDR3 is 17 amino acids. CDR3 coding DNA: TGTGCCAGCAGCTTAGAGCTAGGCGGGAGGGCCAAAAACATTCAGTACTTC. It yields the protein CASSLELGGRAKNIQYF.

The V gene is TRBV7-3, the J gene TRBJ2-3; 11 bases match TRBD1. After removal of 1 base from V and 5 bases from J, the junction contained 2 bases not matched to a gene. CDR1 SGHTA and CDR2 FQGTGA come from the germline V gene. CDR3 length equals 15 residues. Here the CDR3 DNA reads TGTGCCAGCAGCTTAAGAGGGACAGGGGGAGATACGCAGTATTTT. It yields the protein CASSLRGTGGDTQYF.

The chain couples TRBV5-6 to TRBJ2-5; TRBD1 might be the D (6 bases). Germline V gene sequence: CDR1 SGHDT, CDR2 YYEEEE. There are 14 residues in the CDR3. V was trimmed by 4 bases and J by 5 bases, leaving 15 bases between them. CDR3 amino acids: CASSPTGGGETQYF. The CDR3 nucleotides read TGTGCCAGCAGCCCGACAGGCGGCGGGGAGACCCAGTACTTC.

The CDR3 protein is CASSQGTSGVYEQYF. In DNA, the CDR3 is TGCGCCAGCAGCCAAGGGACTAGCGGGGTCTACGAGCAGTACTTC. V is TRBV5-1 and J is TRBJ2-7, with 13 nucleotides matching TRBD2. The germline gives CDR1 SGHRS, CDR2 YFSETQ. The V and J ends lost 4 bases and 3 bases, in that order; junction bases with no gene match: 4. The CDR3 extends over 15 amino acids.

The V and J genes are TRBV28 and TRBJ1-5; D remains unclear. This CDR3 has 14 amino acids. Trimming removed 6 bases from V and 4 bases from J, with 13 bases in between. The germline V gene has CDR1 MDHEN and CDR2 SYDVKM. The CDR3 bases are TGTGCCAGCAGGCCCGGGCCGCAAAATCAGCCCCAGCATTTT. Translation: CASRPGPQNQPQHF.

This clone is a singleton in its sample. This chain links TRBV5-4 with TRBJ1-6; D not certain. The germline V gene has CDR1 SGHNT and CDR2 YYREEE (reference sequence). The germline V and J ends were trimmed by 0 bases and 6 bases, with 13 bases remaining between them. This CDR3 has 16 amino acids. This chain's CDR3 is CASSLGIRESNSPLHF. CDR3 bases: TGTGCCAGCAGCTTGGGAATCCGGGAGAGTAATTCACCCCTCCACTTT.

This clone has more than one count but fewer than ten. This chain connects TRBV5-1 to TRBJ1-1; weak D call: TRBD1 (6 bases). From germline, CDR1 is SGHRS and CDR2 YFSETQ. Trimming stripped 4 bases from V and 5 bases from J, with 18 bases between. The CDR3 covers 15 residues. The CDR3 DNA sequence: TGCGCCAGCAGCGGACTTCAGGGCCAGGGGACTGAAGCTTTCTTT. Amino acid sequence: CASSGLQGQGTEAFF. The variable domain in full, with the rest retrieved from reference TRBV5-1 and TRBJ1-1, is KAGVTQTPRYLIKTRGQQVTLSCSPISGHRSVSWYQQTPGQGLQFLFEYFSETQRNKGNFPGRFSGRQFSNSRSEMNVSTLELGDSALYLCASSGLQGQGTEAFFGQGTRLTVV.

The chain joins TRBV9 to TRBJ1-2; D is unresolved. The CDR3 totals 14 residues. Trimming cost V 6 bases and J 8 bases, with 20 bases left between them. Germline V gives CDR1 SGDLS, CDR2 YYNGEE. The CDR3: CASTTRSGVTGYTF. CDR3 coding DNA: TGTGCCAGCACAACAAGGTCCGGGGTTACGGGCTACACCTTC.

This chain links TRBV11-2 with TRBJ2-6; D unclear. V was pared by 5 bases and J by 0 bases, with 11 bases between. This CDR3 region has 16 residues. Germline values: CDR1 SGHAT, CDR2 FQNNGV. CDR3 amino acids: CASSNRAISGANVLTF. Written as DNA, the CDR3 is TGTGCCAGCAGCAATCGGGCCATCTCTGGGGCCAACGTCCTGACTTTC. The variable domain in full, completed from reference TRBV11-2 and TRBJ2-6, reads EAGVAQSPRYKIIEKRQSVAFWCNPISGHATLYWYQQILGQGPKLLIQFQNNGVVDDSQLPKDRFSAERLKGVDSTLKIQPAKLEDSAVYLCASSNRAISGANVLTFGAGSRLTVL.

This clone was detected a few times. The V call is TRBV5-8, the J call TRBJ2-7; D may be TRBD1 (6 bases). CDR1 SGHTS and CDR2 YDEGEE come from the germline V gene. Trimming stripped 4 bases from V and 6 bases from J, with 14 bases between. The CDR3 consists of 13 residues. CDR3 loop: CASSRYRVGEQYF. The CDR3 coding sequence is TGTGCCAGCAGCCGCTACAGGGTTGGCGAGCAGTACTTC.

The chain is built from TRBV28 and TRBJ2-2; weak D call: TRBD1 (6 bases). V was clipped by 3 bases and J by 1 base, with 18 bases between them. The CDR3 loop spans 18 amino acids. Germline lookup yields CDR1 MDHEN and CDR2 SYDVKM. CDR3 sequence reads: CASSFSRTAGLNTGELFF. CDR3 in DNA: TGTGCCAGCAGTTTCTCGCGGACAGCCGGACTGAACACCGGGGAGCTGTTTTTT.

This chain connects TRBV28 to TRBJ1-5, with D perhaps TRBD1 (5 bases). Germline V CDR1 and CDR2: MDHEN, SYDVKM. Trimming left V 6 bases short and J 0 bases short, with 9 bases between. This CDR3 is built from 14 residues. CDR3 sequence: CASRDTDSNQPQHF. The CDR3 DNA sequence: TGTGCCAGCAGGGACACAGATAGCAATCAGCCCCAGCATTTT.